This note documents a single T cell receptor (beta chain) sequence. Its antigen is currently unknown. Some clones are missing from TCRdb's copy, which holds only in-frame ones; the method was immunoSEQ multiplex PCR. The sample yields about 84,000 clones, roughly 90% seen once. Exposure to brentuximab vedotin varied, and each patient had relapsed following autologous stem cell transplantation. This specimen belongs to a study of PD-1 blockade in classical Hodgkin lymphoma. Whole-study findings and limits: What caused the repertoire differences, perhaps disease activity or prior therapy, remains undefined.

The ends were cut back, 5 bases at V and 5 bases at J, with 33 bases in the middle. CDR1 is MNHEY, CDR2 SMNVEV, per germline (reference sequence). This CDR3 contains 20 residues. The V gene is TRBV27, the J gene TRBJ2-5; D possibly uses TRBD1 or TRBD2 (7 bases each). This receptor was obtained from a human donor with classical Hodgkin lymphoma. The sequences come from peripheral blood mononuclear cells (PBMCs), collected at baseline. The CDR3 sequence is CASSLLNPLRTGIGGETQYF. For the CDR3, the DNA is TGTGCCAGCAGTCTCTTAAACCCTCTAAGGACAGGAATCGGGGGGGAGACCCAGTACTTC.